This T cell receptor (beta chain) was captured by sequencing in a study of Tregs in tolerant kidney transplant recipients. Mixed chimerism was transient after nonmyeloablative marrow transplants from related graft donors. Unstimulated Tregs (CD4+CD25+CD127-) and CD4+CD25- non-Tregs were sorted from PBMCs. Sequenced by immunoSEQ multiplex PCR; TCRdb stores in-frame clones only, minus some. The table includes roughly 64,000 clones, 80% to 90% detected once. Remarks on this clone: The antigen remains undetermined.

Trimming shortened V by 4 bases and J by 0 bases, and 10 bases separated the two germline ends. The CDR3 extends over 15 amino acids. Germline CDR1 is SGHNT and CDR2 is YYREEE (reference sequence). Study results and caveats: Antigen-driven expansion was suggested because donor-specific Tregs expanded more than all Tregs in tolerant patients. For some patients, primers changed over time, blocking nucleotide-level comparison.

The sequence was obtained from a human patient who received a combined kidney and bone marrow transplant. The graft donor may account for some of the T cells. This rearrangement joins TRBV5-4 to TRBJ1-4, with D possibly matching TRBD1 (5 bases). The sample in question was CD4+ T cells from blood (PBMCs), obtained 6 months after the transplant. CDR3 amino acids: CASSRSGPTNEKLFF. The CDR3 coding sequence is TGTGCCAGCAGCCGGTCAGGGCCAACTAATGAAAAACTGTTTTTT.